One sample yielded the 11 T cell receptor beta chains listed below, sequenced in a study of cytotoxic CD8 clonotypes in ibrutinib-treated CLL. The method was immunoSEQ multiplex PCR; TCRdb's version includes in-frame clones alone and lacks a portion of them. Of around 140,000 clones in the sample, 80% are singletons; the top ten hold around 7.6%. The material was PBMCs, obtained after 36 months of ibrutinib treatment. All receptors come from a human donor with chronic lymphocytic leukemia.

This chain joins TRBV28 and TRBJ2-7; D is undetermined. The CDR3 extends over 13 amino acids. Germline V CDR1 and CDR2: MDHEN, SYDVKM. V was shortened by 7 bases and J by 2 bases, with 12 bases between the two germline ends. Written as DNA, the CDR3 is TGTGCCAGCACCCACGGAAGGGCCTACGAGCAGTACTTC. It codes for CASTHGRAYEQYF. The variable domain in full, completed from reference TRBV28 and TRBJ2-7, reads DVKVTQSSRYLVKRTGEKVFLECVQDMDHENMFWYRQDPGLGLRLIYFSYDVKMKEKGDIPEGYSVSREKKERFSLILESASTNQTSMYLCASTHGRAYEQYFGPGTRLTVT.

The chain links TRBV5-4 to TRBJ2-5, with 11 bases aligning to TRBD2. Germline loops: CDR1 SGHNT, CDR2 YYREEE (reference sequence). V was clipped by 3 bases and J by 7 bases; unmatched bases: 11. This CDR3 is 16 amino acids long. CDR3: CASSSWTSGLSGTQYF. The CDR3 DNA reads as TGTGCCAGCAGCTCCTGGACTAGCGGGCTCTCAGGGACCCAGTACTTC.

The CDR3 nucleotides read TGTGCCATCCAAACAGGCAACTATGGCTACACCTTC. As protein: CAIQTGNYGYTF. The rearrangement uses TRBV10-3 and TRBJ1-2; perhaps TRBD1 as D (5 bases). The germline V gene has CDR1 ENHRY and CDR2 SYGVKD. V lost 8 bases and J 2 bases, leaving 9 bases between the germline ends. CDR3 length: 12 residues.

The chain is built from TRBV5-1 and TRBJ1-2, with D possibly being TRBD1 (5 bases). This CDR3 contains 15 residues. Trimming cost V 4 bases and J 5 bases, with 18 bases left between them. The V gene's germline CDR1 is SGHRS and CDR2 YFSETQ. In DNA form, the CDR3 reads TGCGCCAGCAGCCGAACCGGGACGGGGGGTTATGGCTACACCTTC. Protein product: CASSRTGTGGYGYTF.

The DNA of the CDR3 is TGTGCCAGCAGCTTACACAGCGGTAGGCTCTACAATGAGCAGTTCTTC. Protein product: CASSLHSGRLYNEQFF. J is TRBJ2-1 and V is TRBV7-8, with D perhaps TRBD2 (5 bases). The CDR3 length is 16 residues. Trimming removed 2 bases at V and 3 bases at J, with 14 bases between. Germline CDR1 SGHVS, CDR2 FQNEAQ.

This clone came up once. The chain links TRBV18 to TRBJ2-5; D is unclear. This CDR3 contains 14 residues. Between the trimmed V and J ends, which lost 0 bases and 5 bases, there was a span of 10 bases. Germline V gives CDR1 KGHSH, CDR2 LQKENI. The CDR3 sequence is CASSPPGVRETQYF. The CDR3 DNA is TGTGCCAGCTCACCACCGGGCGTCCGGGAGACCCAGTACTTC.

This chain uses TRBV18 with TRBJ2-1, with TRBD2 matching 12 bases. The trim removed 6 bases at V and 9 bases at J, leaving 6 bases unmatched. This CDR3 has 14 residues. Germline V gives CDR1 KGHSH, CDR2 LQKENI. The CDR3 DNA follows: TGTGCCAGCTCCTACGGACTAGCGGGATCTGAGCAGTTCTTC. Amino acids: CASSYGLAGSEQFF.

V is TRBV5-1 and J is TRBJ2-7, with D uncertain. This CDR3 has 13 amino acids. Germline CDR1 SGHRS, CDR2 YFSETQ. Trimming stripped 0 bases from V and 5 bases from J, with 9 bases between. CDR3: CASSLVEDDEQYF. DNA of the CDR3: TGCGCCAGCAGCTTGGTAGAGGACGACGAGCAGTACTTC.

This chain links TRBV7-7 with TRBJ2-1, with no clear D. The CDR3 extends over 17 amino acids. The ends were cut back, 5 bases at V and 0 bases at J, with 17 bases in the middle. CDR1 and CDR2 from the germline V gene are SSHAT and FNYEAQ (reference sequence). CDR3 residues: CASSRVRPRSSYNEQFF. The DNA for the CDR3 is TGTGCCAGCAGCCGCGTCCGGCCTAGGAGCTCCTACAATGAGCAGTTCTTC.

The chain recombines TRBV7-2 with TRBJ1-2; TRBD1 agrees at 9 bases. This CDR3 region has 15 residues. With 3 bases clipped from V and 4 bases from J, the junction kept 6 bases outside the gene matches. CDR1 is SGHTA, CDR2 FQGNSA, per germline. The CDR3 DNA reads TGTGCCAGCAGCTTGGAGGGACAGGGCCCCTATGGCTACACCTTC. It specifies CASSLEGQGPYGYTF.

The CDR3: CASSPLTSGPTDTQYF. For the CDR3, the DNA is TGTGCCAGCTCACCATTGACTAGCGGGCCCACAGATACGCAGTATTTT. The gene calls are TRBV18 and TRBJ2-3; 10 bases align to TRBD2. V shed 2 bases, J shed 2 bases, and the junction held 4 bases outside the gene matches. The length of the CDR3 is 16 residues. Per germline, CDR1 KGHSH and CDR2 LQKENI.